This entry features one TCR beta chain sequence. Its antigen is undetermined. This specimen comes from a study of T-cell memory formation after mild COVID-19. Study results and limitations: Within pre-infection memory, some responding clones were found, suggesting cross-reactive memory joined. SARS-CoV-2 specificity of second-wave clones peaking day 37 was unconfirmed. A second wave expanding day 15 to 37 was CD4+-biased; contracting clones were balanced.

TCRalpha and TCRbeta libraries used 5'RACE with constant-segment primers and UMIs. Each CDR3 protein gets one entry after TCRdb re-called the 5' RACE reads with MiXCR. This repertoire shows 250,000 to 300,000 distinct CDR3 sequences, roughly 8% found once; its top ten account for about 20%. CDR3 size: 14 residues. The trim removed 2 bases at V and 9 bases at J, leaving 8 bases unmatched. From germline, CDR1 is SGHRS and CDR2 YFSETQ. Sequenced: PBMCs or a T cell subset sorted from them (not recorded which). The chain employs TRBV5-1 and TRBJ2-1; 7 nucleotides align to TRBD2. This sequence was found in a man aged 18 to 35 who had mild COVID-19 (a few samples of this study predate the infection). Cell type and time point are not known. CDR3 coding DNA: TGCGCCAGCAGCTTAAGCGGGGAGCGTCGTGAGCAGTTCTTC. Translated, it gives CASSLSGERREQFF.